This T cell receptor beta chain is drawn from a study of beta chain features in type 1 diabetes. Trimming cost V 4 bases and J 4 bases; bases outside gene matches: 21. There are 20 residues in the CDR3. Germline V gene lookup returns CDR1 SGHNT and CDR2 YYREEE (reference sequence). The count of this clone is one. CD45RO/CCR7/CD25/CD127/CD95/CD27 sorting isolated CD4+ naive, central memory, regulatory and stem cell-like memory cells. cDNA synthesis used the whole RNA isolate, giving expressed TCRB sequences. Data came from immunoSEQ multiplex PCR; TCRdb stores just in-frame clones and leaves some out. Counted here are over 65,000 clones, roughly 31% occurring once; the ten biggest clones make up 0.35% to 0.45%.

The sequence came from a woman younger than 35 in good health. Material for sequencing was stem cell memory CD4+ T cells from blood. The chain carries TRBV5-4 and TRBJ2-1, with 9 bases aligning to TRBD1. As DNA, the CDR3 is TGTGCCAGCAGCGGAGAACAGGGGGCGGCTATGACTTCTTATTACAATGAGCAGTTCTTC. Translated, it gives CASSGEQGAAMTSYYNEQFF.